Here is one T cell receptor (beta chain) with its context. Its antigen is currently unknown. The sample originates from a study of siplizumab effects on memory and regulatory T cells. Study outcomes and limitations: Naive T cell populations appeared to exhibit greater diversity than memory cells and appeared to be major alloresponse contributors.

Assay used: immunoSEQ multiplex PCR; TCRdb lists only in-frame clones, some missing. The profile covers some 110,000 clones, with roughly 91% appearing a single time and about 0.34% taken by the ten largest. The sequence was obtained from a human donor in good health. The sequenced material came from CD4+ T cells sorted from blood.

The DNA for the CDR3 is TGTGCCAGCAGCTGGGGGGGCGTCGTAAACACTGAAGCTTTCTTT. Encoded protein: CASSWGGVVNTEAFF. The chain employs TRBV5-8 and TRBJ1-1; D perhaps matches TRBD1 (6 bases). Germline V gene sequence: CDR1 SGHTS, CDR2 YDEGEE. V was cut by 3 bases and J by 2 bases, with 14 bases left in between. The CDR3 totals 15 residues.